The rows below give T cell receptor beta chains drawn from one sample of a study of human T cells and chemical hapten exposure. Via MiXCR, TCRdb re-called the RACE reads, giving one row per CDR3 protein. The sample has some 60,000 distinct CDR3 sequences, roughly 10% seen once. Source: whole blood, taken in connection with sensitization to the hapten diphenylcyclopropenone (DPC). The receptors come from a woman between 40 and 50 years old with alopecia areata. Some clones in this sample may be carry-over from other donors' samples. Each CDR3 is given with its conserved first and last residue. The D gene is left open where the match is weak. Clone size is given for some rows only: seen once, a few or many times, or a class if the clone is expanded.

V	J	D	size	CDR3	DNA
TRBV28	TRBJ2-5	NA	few	CASSWTNQETQYF	TGTGCCAGCAGTTGGACAAACCAAGAGACCCAGTACTTC
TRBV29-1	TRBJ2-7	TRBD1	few	CSVEGGDRSSYEQYF	TGCAGCGTTGAAGGGGGGGACAGGAGCTCCTACGAGCAGTACTTC
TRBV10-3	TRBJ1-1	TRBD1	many	CAIQNRGGQTEAFF	TGTGCCATCCAAAACAGGGGCGGCCAGACTGAAGCTTTCTTT
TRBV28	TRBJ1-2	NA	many	CASSLLGSDGYTF	TGTGCCAGCAGTCTCCTGGGGTCCGATGGCTACACCTTC
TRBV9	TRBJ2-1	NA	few	CASSVTPVGSGIYNEQFF	TGTGCCAGCAGCGTTACCCCAGTCGGGAGCGGCATCTACAATGAGCAGTTCTTC
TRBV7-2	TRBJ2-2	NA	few	CASSGRRAGVSGELFF	TGTGCCAGCAGCGGCAGACGGGCAGGGGTGTCCGGGGAGCTGTTTTTT
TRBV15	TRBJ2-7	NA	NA	CATSLGSDTYEQYF	TGTGCCACCAGCCTAGGTTCTGACACCTACGAGCAGTACTTC
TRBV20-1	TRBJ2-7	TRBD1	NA	CSARVGDREVYEQYF	TGCAGTGCTAGAGTAGGGGACAGGGAAGTTTACGAGCAGTACTTC
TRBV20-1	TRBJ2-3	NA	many	CSARAFGDTQYF	TGCAGTGCTAGAGCCTTTGGGGATACGCAGTATTTT
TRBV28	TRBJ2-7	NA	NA	CASSTTAYGQYF	TGTGCCAGCAGTACGACAGCCTACGGGCAGTACTTC
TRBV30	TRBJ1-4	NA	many	CAWSVRGSLEKLFF	TGTGCCTGGAGTGTACGGGGGTCATTGGAAAAACTGTTTTTT
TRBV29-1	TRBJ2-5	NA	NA	CSVEGTRKETQYF	TGCAGCGTGGAAGGGACTCGCAAAGAGACCCAGTACTTC
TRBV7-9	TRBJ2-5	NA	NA	CASSPDRIQETQYF	TGTGCCAGCAGCCCAGACAGAATCCAAGAGACCCAGTACTTC
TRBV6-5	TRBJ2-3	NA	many	CASSCPPPRCTDTQYF	TGTGCCAGCAGTTGCCCCCCCCCTAGGTGCACAGATACGCAGTATTTT
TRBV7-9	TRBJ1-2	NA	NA	CASSLGLQKDGYTF	TGTGCCAGCAGCTTAGGTCTCCAGAAAGATGGCTACACCTTC
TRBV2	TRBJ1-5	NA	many	CASTPAARSNQPQHF	TGTGCCAGCACCCCGGCAGCGAGGAGCAATCAGCCCCAGCATTTT
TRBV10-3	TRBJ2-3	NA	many	CAISDTSLRADTQYF	TGTGCCATCAGTGACACTAGCCTAAGGGCAGATACGCAGTATTTT
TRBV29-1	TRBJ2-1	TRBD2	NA	CSGWVISSGVQSGFF	TGCAGCGGTTGGGTTATATCTAGCGGCGTTCAATCGGGGTTCTTC
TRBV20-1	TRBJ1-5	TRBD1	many	CSARRGQGTIQPQHF	TGCAGTGCCCGACGAGGACAGGGGACGATTCAGCCCCAGCATTTT
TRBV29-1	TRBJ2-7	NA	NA	CSVAGNYEQYF	TGCAGCGTGGCCGGGAACTACGAGCAGTACTTC
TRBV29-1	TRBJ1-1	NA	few	CSAEHLNTEAFF	TGCAGCGCCGAACACCTGAACACTGAAGCTTTCTTT
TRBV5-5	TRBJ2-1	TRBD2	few	CASSPGLDYNEQFF	TGTGCCAGCAGCCCGGGACTAGACTACAATGAGCAGTTCTTC
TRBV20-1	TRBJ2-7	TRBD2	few	CAGAAGGSSYEQYF	TGCGCTGGGGCAGCGGGGGGTAGCTCCTACGAGCAGTACTTC
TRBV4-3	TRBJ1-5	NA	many	CASSPTVLGNQPQHF	TGCGCCAGCAGCCCCACGGTCTTGGGCAATCAGCCCCAGCATTTT
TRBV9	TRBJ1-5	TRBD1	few	CASTQGDREDQPQHF	TGTGCCAGCACTCAAGGGGACAGGGAGGATCAGCCCCAGCATTTT
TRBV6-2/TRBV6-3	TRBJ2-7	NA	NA	CASRGISYEQYF	TGTGCCAGCAGGGGGATCTCCTACGAGCAGTACTTC
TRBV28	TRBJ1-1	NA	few	CASRDTEAFF	TGTGCCAGCCGGGACACTGAAGCTTTCTTT
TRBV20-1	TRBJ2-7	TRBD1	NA	CSARDPGTGYEQYF	TGCAGTGCTAGAGACCCCGGGACAGGCTACGAGCAGTACTTC
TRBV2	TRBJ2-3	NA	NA	CASSVFEGDTQYF	TGTGCCAGCAGTGTCTTTGAGGGGGATACGCAGTATTTT
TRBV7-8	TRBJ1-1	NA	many	CASSLMPTNTEAFF	TGTGCCAGCAGCTTAATGCCGACAAACACTGAAGCTTTCTTT
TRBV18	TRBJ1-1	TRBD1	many	CASSPLEGGGFGNTEAFF	TGTGCCAGCTCACCACTCGAAGGGGGCGGTTTTGGGAACACTGAAGCTTTCTTT
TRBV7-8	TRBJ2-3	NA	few	CASSYRRTDTQYF	TGTGCCAGCAGCTACCGTCGCACAGATACGCAGTATTTT
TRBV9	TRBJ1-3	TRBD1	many	CASSLRGPGNTIYF	TGTGCCAGCAGCCTTAGGGGGCCTGGAAACACCATATATTTT
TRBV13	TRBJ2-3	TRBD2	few	CVSSTTSGSADTQYF	TGTGTCAGCAGTACTACTAGCGGGAGTGCAGATACGCAGTATTTT
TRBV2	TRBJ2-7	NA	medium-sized	CASSYRGGTYEQYF	TGTGCCAGCAGTTACAGGGGGGGAACCTACGAGCAGTACTTC
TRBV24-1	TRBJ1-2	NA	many	CATSDRTANYGYTF	TGTGCCACCAGTGATCGGACAGCTAACTATGGCTACACCTTC
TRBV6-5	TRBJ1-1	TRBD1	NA	CASSSRDRGRPEAFF	TGTGCCAGCAGTTCCCGGGACAGGGGGCGCCCCGAAGCTTTCTTT
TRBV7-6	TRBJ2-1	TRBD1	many	CASSLGTGAVNEQFF	TGTGCCAGCAGCTTGGGGACAGGGGCGGTCAATGAGCAGTTCTTC
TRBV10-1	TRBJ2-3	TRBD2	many	CASTLREGVDTQYF	TGCGCCAGCACTTTAAGGGAGGGAGTAGATACGCAGTATTTT
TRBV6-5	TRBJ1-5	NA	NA	CASRQDNSNQPQHF	TGTGCCAGCAGACAGGATAATAGCAATCAGCCCCAGCATTTT
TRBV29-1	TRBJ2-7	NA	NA	CSVGDYEQYF	TGCAGCGTCGGAGATTACGAGCAGTACTTC